One sample yielded the 12 T cell receptor beta chains listed below, sequenced in a study of neurological immune-mediated disorders. TCRdb itself ran the 5' RACE reads through MiXCR, one entry per CDR3 protein. The profile shows 55,000 to 75,000 distinct CDR3 sequences, 2% to 2.5% of them singletons. The sample was PBMCs. Receptors were obtained from a man between 45 and 60 years old with multiple sclerosis.

This clonotype was observed many times. The gene calls are TRBV5-1 and TRBJ2-3, with D uncertain. Germline CDR1 and CDR2: SGHRS and YFSETQ. The V end was cut by 3 bases, the J end by 5 bases, with 10 bases between. The CDR3 runs to 13 residues. CDR3: CASSSLIEDTQYF. The DNA of the CDR3 is TGCGCCAGCAGCTCCCTAATTGAAGATACGCAGTATTTT.

Written as DNA, the CDR3 is TGTGCCAGCAGCCTTAACGGGAACGGGACAGGCGAAGCTTTCTTT. Amino acids: CASSLNGNGTGEAFF. The chain is built from TRBV7-3 and TRBJ1-1; TRBD1 aligns across 8 bases. This CDR3 spans 15 amino acids. Germline CDR1 and CDR2: SGHTA and FQGTGA. With V trimmed by 5 bases and J by 8 bases, 13 bases remained unmatched.

At least ten counts were recorded for this clonotype. The V call is TRBV6-6, the J call TRBJ2-7; 11 positions agree with TRBD2. Germline-derived CDR1 and CDR2 are MNHNY and SVGAGI (reference sequence). After removal of 5 bases from V and 6 bases from J, the junction contained 9 bases not matched to a gene. This CDR3 has 15 amino acids. In DNA form, the CDR3 reads TGTGCCAGCAGTCACCTACTAGCGGGGGCGAGCGAGCAGTACTTC. It specifies CASSHLLAGASEQYF.

This clonotype was detected many times. The chain links TRBV7-2 to TRBJ2-1, with no clear D. The CDR3 sequence is 13 residues long. Trimming removed 3 bases at V and 8 bases at J, with 11 bases between. Per the germline V gene, CDR1 is SGHTA and CDR2 is FQGNSA. CDR3 region: CASSFRRGDEQFF. The CDR3 bases are TGTGCCAGCAGCTTCCGCCGAGGCGATGAGCAGTTCTTC.

This clonotype was seen many times. The chain links TRBV5-1 to TRBJ1-5; 8 bases agree with TRBD1. CDR3 length: 14 amino acids. Unmatched junction bases numbered 2, after V lost 0 bases and J lost 6 bases. Germline V gene data show CDR1 as SGHRS and CDR2 as YFSETQ. This chain's CDR3 is CASSLDRGSQPQHF. In DNA form, the CDR3 reads TGCGCCAGCAGCTTGGACAGGGGGTCTCAGCCCCAGCATTTT.

This clonotype was recorded many times. The V gene is TRBV6-5, the J gene TRBJ2-7, with D perhaps TRBD1 (6 bases). From germline, CDR1 is MNHEY and CDR2 SVGAGI. The CDR3 covers 14 residues. The ends were cut back, 4 bases at V and 0 bases at J, with 10 bases in the middle. The CDR3: CASSSWDTSYEQYF. In DNA, the CDR3 is TGTGCCAGCAGTTCCTGGGACACCTCCTACGAGCAGTACTTC.

This clonotype came up many times. V gene TRBV5-1 combines with J gene TRBJ2-7, with D possibly being TRBD2 (6 bases). The ends were cut back, 4 bases at V and 3 bases at J, with 14 bases in the middle. The CDR3 spans 14 residues. Germline values: CDR1 SGHRS, CDR2 YFSETQ. CDR3 amino acids: CASSIGGLYYEQYF. CDR3 sequence (DNA): TGCGCCAGCAGCATCGGGGGATTGTACTACGAGCAGTACTTC.

This clonotype has a count of ten or more. The V and J genes are TRBV20-1 and TRBJ2-7, with 8 bases aligning to TRBD1. The CDR3 is 13 residues long. Trimming removed 3 bases from V and 3 bases from J; junction bases left unmatched: 4. The germline gives CDR1 DFQATT, CDR2 SNEGSKA (reference sequence). The CDR3 DNA sequence: TGCAGTGCTAGTCAGGGGGCCCACTACGAGCAGTACTTC. This encodes CSASQGAHYEQYF.

This clonotype has ten or more counts. The V gene is TRBV19, the J gene TRBJ1-6; perhaps TRBD1 as D (5 bases). The germline V gene encodes CDR1 LNHDA and CDR2 SQIVND (reference sequence). The CDR3 runs to 13 residues. Trimming pared 5 bases from V and 8 bases from J, leaving 10 bases between. The CDR3 sequence is CASSARQHSPLHF. The CDR3 nucleotides are TGTGCCAGTAGTGCGAGACAGCATTCACCCCTCCACTTT.

The V gene is TRBV6-5, the J gene TRBJ2-7; D may be TRBD1 (5 bases). Germline V CDR1 and CDR2: MNHEY, SVGAGI. This CDR3 region has 14 residues. V was pared by 0 bases and J by 3 bases, with 9 bases between. The CDR3 reads CASSYSVQDYEQYF. CDR3 DNA sequence: TGTGCCAGCAGTTACTCGGTACAGGACTACGAGCAGTACTTC.

This clonotype has at least ten counts. The chain recombines TRBV10-3 with TRBJ2-3, with D unresolved. The CDR3 is 13 amino acids. The V gene's germline CDR1 is ENHRY and CDR2 SYGVKD. V dropped 2 bases and J dropped 4 bases, with 7 bases sitting between them. CDR3 region: CAISEGVADTQYF. The DNA of the CDR3 is TGTGCCATCAGTGAGGGGGTTGCAGATACGCAGTATTTT.

This clonotype has a handful of counts. The V call is TRBV11-2, the J call TRBJ2-1; no firm D call. The V end lost 4 bases, the J end lost 2 bases, and 6 bases lay between the germline ends. The CDR3 has 13 residues. Germline V gives CDR1 SGHAT, CDR2 FQNNGV. In nucleotides, the CDR3 is TGTGCCAGCAGCTATAGTACCTACAATGAGCAGTTCTTC. Its translation is CASSYSTYNEQFF.